This T cell receptor (beta chain) is drawn from a study of blood T cell repertoires in COVID-19. Study information: In each case, the material was cDNA or gDNA derived from T cells, B-cell-depleted T cells, or PBMCs.

Some clones are missing from TCRdb's copy, which holds only in-frame ones; the method was immunoSEQ multiplex PCR. The sample has under 400,000 clones; about 91% are singletons. V shed 4 bases and J shed 10 bases, with 13 bases lying between them. This CDR3 has 12 amino acids. Germline-derived CDR1 and CDR2 are MNHEY and SVGAGI. Sequenced sample: peripheral blood. The rearrangement uses TRBV6-5 and TRBJ1-1; D gene unclear. This clonotype was sampled from a woman under 40 with COVID-19, enrolled during active disease. The CDR3 region is CASSSRAAGAFF. CDR3 coding DNA: TGTGCCAGCAGTTCACGTGCCGCGGGAGCTTTCTTT.